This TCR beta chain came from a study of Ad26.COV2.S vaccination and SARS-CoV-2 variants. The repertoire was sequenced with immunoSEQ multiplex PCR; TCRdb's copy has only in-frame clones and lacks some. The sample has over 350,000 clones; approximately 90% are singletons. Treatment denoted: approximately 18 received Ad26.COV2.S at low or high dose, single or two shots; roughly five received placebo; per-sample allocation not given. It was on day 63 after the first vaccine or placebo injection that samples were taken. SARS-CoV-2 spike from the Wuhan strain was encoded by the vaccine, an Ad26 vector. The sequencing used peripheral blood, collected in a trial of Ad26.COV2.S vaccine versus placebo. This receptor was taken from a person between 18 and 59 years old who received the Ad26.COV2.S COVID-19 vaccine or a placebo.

CDR3: CASSPRDRGIAGSYEQYF. The DNA of the CDR3 is TGTGCCAGCAGCCCGCGGGACAGGGGAATAGCGGGCTCCTACGAGCAGTACTTC. This sequence joins TRBV14 and TRBJ2-7, with 10 positions matching TRBD1. J lost 0 bases, V lost 4 bases, and 12 bases had no gene match. The CDR3 is 18 amino acids. Germline V gene sequence: CDR1 SGHDN, CDR2 FVKESK.